This TCR beta chain was captured by sequencing in a study of blood T cell repertoires in COVID-19. Turning to the study itself: Acute and convalescent COVID-19 samples came from the United States, Italy and Spain.

The junction had 12 bases not matched to a gene; V was cut back by 4 bases and J by 8 bases. The CDR3 covers 15 residues. Germline V gene lookup returns CDR1 SGHNT and CDR2 YENEEA. Sequenced by immunoSEQ multiplex PCR; TCRdb stores in-frame clones only, minus some. Among 200,000 to 250,000 clones listed, roughly 85% were seen once. The V gene is TRBV11-3, the J gene TRBJ2-5; 8 nucleotides line up with TRBD2. The sequence was obtained from a woman in her 70s with COVID-19, enrolled during active disease. The sample comprised peripheral blood. CDR3: CASSSRESSGHTQYF. CDR3 DNA: TGTGCCAGCAGCTCCCGTGAGTCTAGCGGGCACACCCAGTACTTC.